These T cell receptor beta chains were read from a single sample in a study of cytomegalovirus exposure and HLA in healthy donors. Repertoires were generated with immunoSEQ multiplex PCR, while TCRdb's copy carries only in-frame clones and drops some. The repertoire holds some 150,000 clones, with 77% as singletons. The specimen sequenced was PBMCs. The receptor set was obtained from a woman between 45 and 60 years old in good health and CMV-seronegative. Both conserved end residues are part of each CDR3. Size is stated for part of the rows, as once, few or many counts, or as a class when the clone is expanded.

CDR3aa,j_gene,abundance,v_gene
CASSLVGTALDTQYF,TRBJ2-3,NA,TRBV7-8
CASSIGGAYEQYF,TRBJ2-7,medium-sized,TRBV19
CATSRPRQGRYGYTF,TRBJ1-2,NA,TRBV15
CASSLLTVQETQYF,TRBJ2-5,NA,TRBV5-7
CASSDTRGANTGELFF,TRBJ2-2,NA,TRBV5-1
CASRRGSNYGYTF,TRBJ1-2,NA,TRBV28
CASSPIGVDQPQHF,TRBJ1-5,NA,TRBV7-9
CASSLGWGREQFF,TRBJ2-1,few,TRBV7-2
CASSHGTGNSPLHF,TRBJ1-6,NA,TRBV7-9
CASSIDRGYEQYF,TRBJ2-7,NA,TRBV19
CASSKGTGWDGYTF,TRBJ1-2,NA,TRBV6-1
CASSMGASNTEAFF,TRBJ1-1,NA,TRBV18
CASSLRQGSYEQYF,TRBJ2-7,NA,TRBV28
CASSPRQRRPQETQYF,TRBJ2-5,NA,TRBV10-2
CASSYQTGSTDTQYF,TRBJ2-3,NA,TRBV11-1
CAISVTGTPDTGELFF,TRBJ2-2,NA,TRBV10-3
CASSEDSTYEQYF,TRBJ2-7,NA,TRBV5-4
CASVPGLAISGANVLTF,TRBJ2-6,once,TRBV7-9
CASSYRARDHNQPQHF,TRBJ1-5,NA,TRBV6-6
CASSLDGRQGNTGELFF,TRBJ2-2,NA,TRBV5-1
CASSLDLYTGELFF,TRBJ2-2,once,TRBV19
CASSSLQTRRRGTEAFF,TRBJ1-1,NA,TRBV13
CASKGRGSSYNEQFF,TRBJ2-1,NA,TRBV6-5
CASSETDLATNEKLFF,TRBJ1-4,NA,TRBV2
CASSLAVKAGGQETQYF,TRBJ2-5,NA,TRBV5-1
CASSEGPSYEQYF,TRBJ2-7,NA,TRBV10-1
CASSKIVENTEAFF,TRBJ1-1,NA,TRBV21-1
CASSKTAHRGYTF,TRBJ1-2,NA,TRBV6-5
CASSSGRAVYEQYF,TRBJ2-7,NA,TRBV27
CVAGGVISNQPQHF,TRBJ1-5,NA,TRBV7-9
CASSPSGTGNTEAFF,TRBJ1-1,NA,TRBV5-1
CASSWSSGGAGNEQFF,TRBJ2-1,NA,TRBV6-6
CASSAGQGRGANEKLFF,TRBJ1-4,few,TRBV9
CASRLAGSNQPQHF,TRBJ1-5,NA,TRBV6-5
CASSQDTGDSPLHF,TRBJ1-6,NA,TRBV4-3
CASSSGQGAFGYTF,TRBJ1-2,NA,TRBV28
CASSQGGGRPNYGYTF,TRBJ1-2,NA,TRBV4-1
CASSPGQGGGEAYEQYF,TRBJ2-7,NA,TRBV5-1
CASSPKRTGMHSYEQYF,TRBJ2-7,NA,TRBV7-2
CASSVAAGQETQYF,TRBJ2-5,NA,TRBV9
CASSPIGTGVYEQYF,TRBJ2-7,NA,TRBV6-5
CASSTTGYSGNTIYF,TRBJ1-3,NA,TRBV19
CASSLWSGGGFDYGYTF,TRBJ1-2,NA,TRBV5-8
CASTTGGVNTEAFF,TRBJ1-1,NA,TRBV5-1
CASSPGHPYEQYF,TRBJ2-7,NA,TRBV5-4
CSVEDRDRGTSYEQYF,TRBJ2-7,NA,TRBV29-1
CAISEGQGNTEAFF,TRBJ1-1,many,TRBV10-3
CASSFRTGSTKETQYF,TRBJ2-5,NA,TRBV5-1
CASSLEWGPGELFF,TRBJ2-2,NA,TRBV5-1
CASSHPRQGAFNSPLHF,TRBJ1-6,NA,TRBV7-9
CAISDSLTGRGGYDNEQFF,TRBJ2-1,NA,TRBV10-3
CASSYHTGRGEKLFF,TRBJ1-4,NA,TRBV6-6
CASSLRQGELNEKLFF,TRBJ1-4,NA,TRBV27
CAGSGGITDTQYF,TRBJ2-3,NA,TRBV6-6